The clone carrying this T cell receptor beta chain was picked up a small number of times. Its antigen is undetermined. The CDR3 consists of 15 residues. V gave up 6 bases and J gave up 1 base, with 16 bases separating them. The data derive from a study of T cells after yellow fever vaccination. Turning to the study itself: Fractions low in cell number were prepared with SMART-Seq v4 Ultra Low Input.

Each CDR3 protein is one row after TCRdb ran MiXCR on the 5' RACE reads. The profile covers some 400,000 distinct CDR3 sequences, with about 6.2% appearing a single time and approximately 15% taken by the ten largest. Regarding the study as a whole: Weaker overall, the secondary response nonetheless peaked faster (day 5 versus 15).

This chain uses TRBV12-3 or TRBV12-4 with TRBJ2-7; D is possibly TRBD2 (6 bases). The sequences come from PBMCs, collected 5 days after the yellow fever booster vaccination. The TCR sequence derives from a man aged 25 to 40 who received the YFV17D yellow fever vaccine. CDR3 bases: TGTGCCAGCAGCTCTCAGAGCGGGCTTTCCTACGAGCAGTACTTC. It yields the protein CASSSQSGLSYEQYF.